This T cell receptor beta chain was identified in a study of cytomegalovirus exposure and HLA in healthy donors. Findings and limits, study-wide: Rare TCR sequences predominated, though certain public TCRs were found in many donors. TCR beta chains numbering more than 150 were designated cytomegalovirus-associated.

This CDR3 region has 14 residues. Germline V gene lookup returns CDR1 SSHAT and CDR2 FNYEAQ (reference sequence). V dropped 3 bases and J dropped 5 bases, with 13 bases sitting between them. In the case of this clone: Its antigen remains unknown.

Use of 60 Vbeta and 13 Jbeta primers characterized the PCR. The repertoire was sequenced with immunoSEQ multiplex PCR; TCRdb's copy has only in-frame clones and lacks some. The sample has over 100,000 clones, 77% seen once; the top ten hold more than 4%. Sequenced input: PBMCs. This clonotype was obtained from a male donor in good health and CMV-seropositive. The chain uses TRBV7-7 and TRBJ2-5; possible D gene TRBD2, 5 bases. The CDR3 DNA is TGTGCCAGCAGCTTGAATTCGGGCGGGGAGACCCAGTACTTC. Amino acid sequence: CASSLNSGGETQYF.